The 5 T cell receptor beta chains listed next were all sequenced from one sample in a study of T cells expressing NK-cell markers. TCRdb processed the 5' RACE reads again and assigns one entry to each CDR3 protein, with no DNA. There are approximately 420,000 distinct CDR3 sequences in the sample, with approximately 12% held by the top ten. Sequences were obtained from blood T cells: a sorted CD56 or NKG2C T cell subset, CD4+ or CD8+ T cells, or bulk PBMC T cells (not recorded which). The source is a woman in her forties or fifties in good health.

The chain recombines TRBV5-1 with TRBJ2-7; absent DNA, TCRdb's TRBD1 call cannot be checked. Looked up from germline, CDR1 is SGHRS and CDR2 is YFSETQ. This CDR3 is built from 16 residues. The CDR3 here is CASSSAGQANSYEQYF.

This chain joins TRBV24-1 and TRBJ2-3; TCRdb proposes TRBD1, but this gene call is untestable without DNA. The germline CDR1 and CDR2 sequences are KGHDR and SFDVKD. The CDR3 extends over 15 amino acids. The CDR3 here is CATSDFTTPSDTQYF.

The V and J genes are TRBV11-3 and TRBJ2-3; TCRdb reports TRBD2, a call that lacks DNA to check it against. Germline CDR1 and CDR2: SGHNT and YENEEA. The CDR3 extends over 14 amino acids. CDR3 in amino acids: CASSLAGLPDTQYF.

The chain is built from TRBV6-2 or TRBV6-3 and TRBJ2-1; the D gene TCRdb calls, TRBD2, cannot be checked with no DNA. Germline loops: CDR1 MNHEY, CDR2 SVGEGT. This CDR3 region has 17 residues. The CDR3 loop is CASSYSPPAGVYNEQFF.

The CDR3 loop reads CSVTGGRYTQYF. This rearrangement joins TRBV29-1 to TRBJ2-3; TCRdb proposes TRBD1, but this gene call is untestable without DNA. Looked up from germline, CDR1 is SQVTM and CDR2 is ANQGSEA. This CDR3 contains 12 residues.